Following are 4 T cell receptor beta chains from one sample sequenced in a study of T cell responses to AZD1222 COVID-19 vaccine. Assay used: immunoSEQ multiplex PCR; TCRdb lists only in-frame clones, some missing. This sample yields approximately 150,000 clones, of which roughly nine tenths are seen a single time; about 2.8% belongs to the top ten. The sample here was peripheral blood, taken on day 0 of AZD1222 vaccination. All receptors come from an adult in good health.

The J gene is TRBJ1-2, the V gene TRBV6-5, with TRBD1 as a possible D gene (6 bases). This CDR3 has 12 residues. CDR1 and CDR2 from the germline V gene are MNHEY and SVGAGI. The ends were cut back, 2 bases at V and 7 bases at J, with 8 bases in the middle. CDR3 DNA: TGTGCCAGCAGTTACCTACAGGGTGGCTACACCTTC. This gives the protein CASSYLQGGYTF.

The gene calls are TRBV5-1 and TRBJ2-5, with D tentatively TRBD2 (6 bases). V lost 6 bases, J lost 5 bases, and 20 bases lay in between. The CDR3 contains 15 residues. The V gene's germline CDR1 is SGHRS and CDR2 YFSETQ. CDR3 in amino acids: CASTRAGKLGETQYF. The CDR3 region has the DNA TGCGCCAGCACCCGGGCGGGGAAGTTGGGGGAGACCCAGTACTTC.

The gene calls are TRBV19 and TRBJ2-1; D is uncertain. Germline V gene data show CDR1 as LNHDA and CDR2 as SQIVND (reference sequence). The V end lost 8 bases, the J end lost 0 bases, and 5 bases lay between the germline ends. The CDR3 sequence is 12 residues long. The CDR3 nucleotides are TGTGCCAGTCAGAGCTCCTACAATGAGCAGTTCTTC. Encoded protein: CASQSSYNEQFF.

The V and J genes are TRBV10-3 and TRBJ1-2, with D possibly TRBD1 on 5 matching bases. Germline V lookup: CDR1 ENHRY, CDR2 SYGVKD. V was cut by 0 bases and J by 3 bases, with 11 bases left in between. The CDR3 consists of 15 residues. The CDR3 DNA reads as TGTGCCATCAGTGAGTCGACGGGGGGTCACTATGGCTACACCTTC. This sequence encodes CAISESTGGHYGYTF.